This T cell receptor (beta chain) was captured by sequencing in a study of cytomegalovirus exposure and HLA in healthy donors. Study-level results: The investigators catalogued 164 TCR beta chains as cytomegalovirus-associated. For presence/absence analyses, sequencing depth was assumed to be roughly uniform across donors. Researchers reportedly found TCR beta sequences accurately predicted most subjects' HLA-A and HLA-B alleles.

Primers for the PCR totalled 60 Vbeta and 13 Jbeta. TCRdb keeps only in-frame clones here, not all; method: immunoSEQ multiplex PCR. Of fewer than 120,000 clones in the sample, around 83% are singletons; the top ten hold about 3.2%. Points on this clone: The target antigen is unknown.

Germline loops: CDR1 MNHNY, CDR2 SVGAGI (reference sequence). The germline V and J ends were trimmed by 5 bases and 5 bases, with 9 bases remaining between them. The CDR3 has 12 residues. The sequenced material came from PBMCs. The TCR originated in a woman aged 60-75 years in good health and CMV-seropositive. The chain links TRBV6-6 to TRBJ1-1; D might be TRBD1 (5 bases). The CDR3 DNA reads as TGTGCCAGCAGTGGGCAGGGTACTGAAGCTTTCTTT. Protein product: CASSGQGTEAFF.